Below, 21 T cell receptor beta chains from the same sample are listed, as sequenced in a study of T cells in localized non-small cell lung cancer. The repertoire was sequenced with immunoSEQ multiplex PCR; TCRdb's copy has only in-frame clones and lacks some. The table has around 21,000 clones, approximately 90% seen once. The sequencing used peripheral blood, collected before any cancer treatment. The origin of the receptors is a male donor aged 60 or over with stage I squamous cell lung carcinoma.

The rearrangement joins TRBV30 to TRBJ1-5; D remains unclear. CDR3 length: 15 amino acids. V lost 2 bases and J 5 bases, leaving 16 bases between the germline ends. From germline, CDR1 is GTSNPN and CDR2 SVGIG (reference sequence). CDR3 loop: CAWSLGPTQDQPQHF. Here the CDR3 DNA reads TGTGCCTGGAGTTTGGGTCCTACTCAGGATCAGCCCCAGCATTTT.

The chain combines TRBV19 with TRBJ2-3, with a tentative D call TRBD1 (6 bases). CDR1 is LNHDA and CDR2 is SQIVND in the germline V gene (reference sequence). This CDR3 contains 15 residues. V lost 3 bases and J lost 1, with 11 bases in between. The CDR3 DNA sequence: TGTGCCAGTAGTATCGGGGCAGGGGGCACAGATACGCAGTATTTT. As protein: CASSIGAGGTDTQYF.

V gene TRBV28 combines with J gene TRBJ1-5; 8 nucleotides agree with TRBD1. Germline V lookup: CDR1 MDHEN, CDR2 SYDVKM. V lost 5 bases to trimming and J lost 8 bases; unmatched junction nucleotides: 11. The CDR3 extends over 15 amino acids. DNA for the CDR3: TGTGCCAGCAGTGTACTTACAGGGGGTGTAGAGCCCCAGCATTTT. Amino acid sequence: CASSVLTGGVEPQHF. The full variable domain, in which reference TRBV28 and TRBJ1-5 provide the parts outside the CDR3, is DVKVTQSSRYLVKRTGEKVFLECVQDMDHENMFWYRQDPGLGLRLIYFSYDVKMKEKGDIPEGYSVSREKKERFSLILESASTNQTSMYLCASSVLTGGVEPQHFGDGTRLSIL.

The chain combines TRBV2 with TRBJ2-5; perhaps TRBD2 as D (7 bases). V dropped 7 bases and J dropped 4 bases, with 13 bases sitting between them. Germline-derived CDR1 and CDR2 are SNHLY and FYNNEI. The CDR3 contains 13 residues. The CDR3 sequence: CASNEGGGETQYF. CDR3 nucleotides: TGTGCCAGCAACGAGGGAGGGGGAGAGACCCAGTACTTC.

V is TRBV7-9 and J is TRBJ1-4; possible D gene TRBD1, 5 bases. V shed 5 bases and J shed 7 bases, with 23 bases lying between them. From germline, CDR1 is SEHNR and CDR2 FQNEAQ (reference sequence). The CDR3 loop spans 17 amino acids. The CDR3 coding sequence is TGTGCCAGCAGCCCTAGACGGGGGAAAGTTAACGGTGAAAAACTGTTTTTT. Translation gives CASSPRRGKVNGEKLFF.

V and J are TRBV4-2 and TRBJ2-7, with D possibly being TRBD1 or TRBD2 (5 bases each). Trimming shortened V by 4 bases and J by 2 bases, and 15 bases separated the two germline ends. The CDR3 consists of 15 residues. Germline V gives CDR1 LGHNA, CDR2 YNFKEQ. In DNA form, the CDR3 reads TGTGCCAGCAGCCGCGGACGGGACGAGACCTACGAGCAGTACTTC. This gives the protein CASSRGRDETYEQYF.

The chain couples TRBV5-1 to TRBJ2-7; 9 positions agree with TRBD1. The CDR3 covers 15 residues. J was trimmed by 3 bases and V by 0 bases; bases with no gene match: 4. Per the germline V gene, CDR1 is SGHRS and CDR2 is YFSETQ. The CDR3 region has the DNA TGCGCCAGCAGCTTGGCCTGGGGACAGGGCTACGAGCAGTACTTC. This sequence encodes CASSLAWGQGYEQYF.

The J gene is TRBJ2-5, the V gene TRBV7-6; 11 bases are shared with TRBD2. V shed 1 base, J shed 1 base, and the junction held 2 bases outside the gene matches. Looked up from germline, CDR1 is SGHVS and CDR2 is FNYEAQ. CDR3 length: 16 residues. Written as DNA, the CDR3 is TGTGCCAGCAGCTTAGATAGCGGGGGGGCCCAAGAGACCCAGTACTTC. Amino acid sequence: CASSLDSGGAQETQYF.

J is TRBJ2-3 and V is TRBV5-1, with 12 bases that match TRBD1. Germline CDR1 is SGHRS and CDR2 is YFSETQ. The CDR3 length is 17 residues. Losses at the gene ends were 2 bases for V and 3 bases for J; bases not matched to a gene: 7. This chain's CDR3 is CASSLPRDRGHTDTQYF. The CDR3 region has the DNA TGCGCCAGCAGCTTACCCCGGGACAGGGGGCATACAGATACGCAGTATTTT.

The chain is built from TRBV7-8 and TRBJ1-4; perhaps TRBD1 as D (5 bases). The CDR3 runs to 18 residues. Germline CDR1 is SGHVS and CDR2 is FQNEAQ. Deletions cut 0 bases from V and 2 bases from J, with 16 bases between. The CDR3 DNA follows: TGTGCCAGCAGCTTAGCTCCCCTAACGGGGACGACTAATGAAAAACTGTTTTTT. Its protein is CASSLAPLTGTTNEKLFF.

This chain connects TRBV19 to TRBJ1-5, with no clear D. The CDR3 has 14 residues. From germline, CDR1 is LNHDA and CDR2 SQIVND (reference sequence). V lost 5 bases and J 5 bases, leaving 13 bases between the germline ends. The CDR3 nucleotides are TGTGCCAGTAGTTTGGGCCAGAATTATCAGCCCCAGCATTTT. Translation gives CASSLGQNYQPQHF.

The chain has TRBV29-1 and TRBJ2-3; 9 bases line up with TRBD2. This CDR3 is 13 amino acids long. Unmatched junction bases numbered 10, after V lost 6 bases and J lost 9 bases. Germline lookup yields CDR1 SQVTM and CDR2 ANQGSEA. CDR3: CSVTSGGRDTQYF. The CDR3 DNA sequence: TGCAGCGTGACTAGCGGAGGGCGAGACACGCAGTATTTT.

The chain employs TRBV18 and TRBJ2-4; 9 nucleotides line up with TRBD1. The V and J ends lost 1 base and 5 bases, in that order; junction bases with no gene match: 9. The germline V gene has CDR1 KGHSH and CDR2 LQKENI. There are 17 residues in the CDR3. The CDR3 DNA sequence: TGTGCCAGCTCACCACGTCCCGGGACAGGGACCGAAAACATTCAGTACTTC. Its translation is CASSPRPGTGTENIQYF.

V and J are TRBV18 and TRBJ1-2, with TRBD1 identical over 10 bases. The CDR3 is 14 amino acids. J was trimmed by 4 bases and V by 5 bases; bases with no gene match: 4. Per germline, CDR1 KGHSH and CDR2 LQKENI. The CDR3 region is CASSSGQGTYGYTF. The CDR3 nucleotides read TGTGCCAGCTCATCGGGACAGGGGACCTATGGCTACACCTTC.

The chain combines TRBV6-4 with TRBJ1-1; no firm D call. Trimming removed 4 bases at V and 0 bases at J, with 6 bases between. The length of the CDR3 is 13 residues. Per germline, CDR1 MRHNA and CDR2 SNTAGT. CDR3 sequence (DNA): TGTGCCAGCAGTGGGCAGATGAACACTGAAGCTTTCTTT. Amino acid sequence: CASSGQMNTEAFF.

The rearrangement joins TRBV5-6 to TRBJ2-6; D is unresolved. Germline CDR1 is SGHDT and CDR2 is YYEEEE. V lost 2 bases to trimming and J lost 0 bases, with 9 bases between them. The CDR3 has 16 amino acids. For the CDR3, the DNA is TGTGCCAGCAGCTTCGGCAGCATCTCTGGGGCCAACGTCCTGACTTTC. This translates into CASSFGSISGANVLTF.

This chain connects TRBV5-1 to TRBJ2-1; no definite D call. The ends were cut back, 0 bases at V and 7 bases at J, with 8 bases in the middle. There are 13 residues in the CDR3. Germline CDR1 and CDR2: SGHRS and YFSETQ. CDR3 DNA: TGCGCCAGCAGCTTGGGGACCGCAAATGAGCAGTTCTTC. Encoded protein: CASSLGTANEQFF.

The chain employs TRBV6-6 and TRBJ2-7; TRBD1 might be the D (6 bases). V shed 7 bases and J shed 3 bases, with 16 bases lying between them. The CDR3 totals 14 residues. Germline V gene lookup returns CDR1 MNHNY and CDR2 SVGAGI (reference sequence). In DNA, the CDR3 is TGTGCCAGCACCATAGGGCGCAGGGGCTACGAGCAGTACTTC. This codes for CASTIGRRGYEQYF.

The chain combines TRBV6-5 with TRBJ2-7; unclear D gene. This CDR3 has 14 residues. Germline V gene data show CDR1 as MNHEY and CDR2 as SVGAGI. V dropped 6 bases and J dropped 1 base, with 13 bases sitting between them. DNA of the CDR3: TGTGCCAGCAGACGCTCTACCGGTTCCTACGAGCAGTACTTC. Amino acids: CASRRSTGSYEQYF.

V is TRBV11-2 and J is TRBJ2-7, with unresolved D. The germline gives CDR1 SGHAT, CDR2 FQNNGV. V lost 4 bases to trimming and J lost 3 bases, with 13 bases between them. The CDR3 runs 14 residues. The CDR3 protein is CASSSHNSGYEQYF. In DNA form, the CDR3 reads TGTGCCAGCAGCTCTCATAACTCAGGCTACGAGCAGTACTTC.

The chain has TRBV5-4 and TRBJ1-1; D is perhaps TRBD1 (6 bases). Looked up from germline, CDR1 is SGHNT and CDR2 is YYREEE (reference sequence). Trimming shortened V by 5 bases and J by 4 bases, and 18 bases separated the two germline ends. This CDR3 is built from 15 residues. The CDR3 region is CASSRDPWGATEAFF. In nucleotides, the CDR3 is TGTGCCAGCAGTCGCGACCCCTGGGGGGCCACTGAAGCTTTCTTT. The complete variable domain, with remaining parts taken from reference TRBV5-4 and TRBJ1-1, reads ETGVTQSPTHLIKTRGQQVTLRCSSQSGHNTVSWYQQALGQGPQFIFQYYREEENGRGNFPPRFSGLQFPNYSSELNVNALELDDSALYLCASSRDPWGATEAFFGQGTRLTVV.